The rows below give T cell receptor beta chains drawn from one sample of a study of control samples from healthy donors and cancer patients. TCRdb's copy holds only in-frame clones and misses some; the assay was immunoSEQ multiplex PCR. The table records about 96,000 clones, approximately 95% of them present only once. Sequencing used blood. These receptors were taken from a man aged 18 to 30 in good health. Each CDR3 is given with its conserved first and last residue. D genes are given only for firm matches. For some rows the clone size is stated as once, few or many, or as a class when expanded; others skip it.

j_call,clone_size,d_call,v_call,cdr3_aa,cdr3_nt
TRBJ2-2,-,-,TRBV5-4,CASSFEFTGELFF,TGTGCCAGCAGCTTCGAATTTACCGGGGAGCTGTTTTTT
TRBJ1-5,-,-,TRBV3-1/TRBV3-2,CASSQLGQPQHF,TGTGCCAGCAGCCAACTCGGCCAGCCCCAGCATTTT
TRBJ1-4,-,-,TRBV30,CAVDRSREKLFF,TGTGCCGTAGACCGGTCAAGGGAAAAACTGTTTTTT
TRBJ1-6,-,TRBD1,TRBV3-1/TRBV3-2,CASSPLTGVGNSPLHF,TGTGCCAGCAGCCCTCTTACAGGGGTGGGCAATTCACCCCTCCACTTT
TRBJ2-7,-,-,TRBV19,CARTTLGGEHYEQYF,TGTGCCAGAACGACCCTAGGGGGGGAACACTACGAGCAGTACTTC
TRBJ2-5,-,-,TRBV3-1/TRBV3-2,CASSQEGGTGETQYF,TGTGCCAGCAGCCAAGAGGGAGGTACCGGAGAGACCCAGTACTTC
TRBJ2-3,-,-,TRBV29-1,CSELGRLTDTQYF,TGCAGCGAATTGGGCAGGCTCACAGATACGCAGTATTTT
TRBJ2-5,-,-,TRBV15,CATSSLGTQYF,TGTGCCACCAGCAGCCTCGGGACCCAGTACTTC
TRBJ1-5,once,-,TRBV11-1,CASSVDGWGFQPQHF,TGTGCCAGCAGCGTAGACGGGTGGGGGTTTCAGCCCCAGCATTTT
TRBJ2-2,once,-,TRBV3-1/TRBV3-2,CASSQVRGGELFF,TGTGCCAGCAGCCAAGTCAGGGGCGGGGAGCTGTTTTTT
TRBJ2-2,once,TRBD2,TRBV30,CAWNGGGAAGELFF,TGTGCCTGGAATGGCGGGGGGGCCGCCGGGGAGCTGTTTTTT
TRBJ1-1,-,-,TRBV5-8,CASSLGTYGMNTEAFF,TGTGCCAGCAGCTTGGGAACATACGGGATGAACACTGAAGCTTTCTTT
TRBJ2-5,once,-,TRBV6-5,CASRLGVEGETQYF,TGTGCCAGCAGGTTGGGGGTGGAGGGAGAGACCCAGTACTTC
TRBJ2-5,-,TRBD2,TRBV2,CASSGTSGDSQETQYF,TGTGCCAGCAGTGGGACTAGCGGAGATTCACAAGAGACCCAGTACTTC
TRBJ1-3,-,-,TRBV19,CASSPSHSSGNTIYF,TGTGCCAGTAGTCCATCACATTCCTCTGGAAACACCATATATTTT
TRBJ2-7,-,-,TRBV19,CASSIALGGRLSHF,TGTGCCAGTAGTATTGCGTTAGGAGGGAGGCTCTCCCATTTC
TRBJ2-1,-,-,TRBV11-2,CASSLGRDEQFF,TGTGCCAGCAGCTTAGGGAGAGATGAGCAGTTCTTC
TRBJ2-5,-,TRBD1,TRBV2,CAIDSGGQETQYF,TGTGCCATCGACTCAGGGGGCCAAGAGACCCAGTACTTC
TRBJ2-5,once,TRBD1,TRBV5-6,CASIRDRGQETQYF,TGTGCCAGCATCCGGGACAGGGGGCAAGAGACCCAGTACTTC
TRBJ1-2,-,-,TRBV21-1,CASSFRLATERPNVYTF,TGTGCCAGCAGCTTCCGGTTAGCTACAGAAAGACCTAATGTCTACACCTTC
TRBJ1-1,-,-,TRBV5-6,CASSLALGENTEAFF,TGTGCCAGCAGCTTGGCTCTGGGGGAGAACACTGAAGCTTTCTTT
TRBJ1-2,-,-,TRBV5-6,CASSLSRGGYGYTF,TGTGCCAGCAGCTTGTCTCGGGGTGGCTATGGCTACACCTTC
TRBJ2-5,once,TRBD2,TRBV6-1,CASSGGLAGPHPTFVAQYF,TGTGCCAGCAGTGGTGGACTAGCGGGACCGCACCCGACCTTCGTGGCCCAGTACTTC
TRBJ1-6,once,-,TRBV27,CASSFRAPAPLHF,TGTGCCAGCAGTTTTAGGGCTCCGGCACCCCTCCACTTT
TRBJ2-7,-,-,TRBV7-2,CASSPRGLYEQYF,TGTGCCAGCAGCCCGCGGGGCCTCTACGAGCAGTACTTC
TRBJ2-7,-,-,TRBV29-1,CSAEGGSYEQYF,TGCAGCGCAGAAGGCGGTTCCTACGAGCAGTACTTC
TRBJ1-1,-,-,TRBV4-1,CASSHPGGQPNTEAFF,TGCGCCAGCAGCCACCCAGGCGGGCAGCCAAACACTGAAGCTTTCTTT
TRBJ1-4,-,-,TRBV28,CASSLSQLNHRVGDEKLFF,TGTGCCAGCAGTTTATCCCAACTAAACCACCGGGTGGGGGATGAAAAACTGTTTTTT
TRBJ2-1,-,TRBD1,TRBV27,CASSFGTGIYNEQFF,TGTGCCAGCAGTTTCGGGACAGGAATCTACAATGAGCAGTTCTTC
TRBJ1-1,-,-,TRBV30,CAWSGVNEAFF,TGTGCCTGGAGTGGGGTAAATGAAGCTTTCTTT
TRBJ2-7,-,TRBD1,TRBV4-1,CASSQDQQGDYEQYF,TGCGCCAGCAGCCAAGATCAACAGGGGGATTACGAGCAGTACTTC
TRBJ1-1,-,-,TRBV2,CARDLAGRTMNTEAFF,TGTGCCAGAGACTTGGCGGGGAGAACCATGAACACTGAAGCTTTCTTT
TRBJ2-5,-,-,TRBV15,CATSRRKGQETQYF,TGTGCCACCAGCAGACGAAAAGGACAAGAGACCCAGTACTTC
TRBJ2-3,-,TRBD2,TRBV6-4,CASSHSGDGDTQYF,TGTGCCAGCAGCCATAGCGGGGATGGGGATACGCAGTATTTT
TRBJ1-5,-,-,TRBV7-2,CASSSNSYSNQPQHF,TGTGCCAGCAGCTCAAACAGCTATAGCAATCAGCCCCAGCATTTT
TRBJ1-1,-,-,TRBV30,CAWTGVTVRRTEAFF,TGTGCCTGGACTGGGGTGACCGTTCGGAGGACTGAAGCTTTCTTT
TRBJ1-2,-,TRBD1,TRBV28,CASSLMTGYHGYTF,TGTGCCAGCAGTTTAATGACAGGGTACCATGGCTACACCTTC
TRBJ2-3,-,-,TRBV7-9,CASLGLGTDTQYF,TGTGCCAGCTTAGGGCTTGGCACAGATACGCAGTATTTT
TRBJ2-5,-,-,TRBV11-2,CASSLSPSQEQGIGTQYF,TGTGCCAGCAGCCTCTCCCCATCTCAAGAACAGGGTATAGGGACCCAGTACTTC
TRBJ2-7,few,-,TRBV14,CASSQTKTGGEQYF,TGTGCCAGCAGCCAAACGAAGACAGGCGGCGAGCAGTACTTC
TRBJ1-1,-,-,TRBV14,CASSRPPLEAFF,TGTGCCAGCAGCCGCCCCCCACTTGAAGCTTTCTTT
TRBJ1-5,-,-,TRBV15,CATSREMGDSNQPQHF,TGTGCCACCAGCAGAGAAATGGGGGATAGCAATCAGCCCCAGCATTTT
TRBJ1-3,once,-,TRBV5-3,CARSLMTTEAGNTIYF,TGTGCCAGAAGCTTGATGACGACAGAAGCTGGAAACACCATATATTTT
TRBJ1-1,-,-,TRBV6-2/TRBV6-3,CASSHNLVGTEAFF,TGTGCCAGCAGCCATAATTTAGTGGGGACTGAAGCTTTCTTT
TRBJ2-1,-,TRBD1,TRBV6-5,CASTQEGTGDNEQFF,TGTGCCAGCACCCAGGAGGGGACAGGAGACAATGAGCAGTTCTTC
TRBJ2-2,-,-,TRBV30,CAWSVRGATGELFF,TGTGCCTGGAGTGTAAGGGGGGCGACCGGGGAGCTGTTTTTT
TRBJ1-1,-,TRBD1,TRBV19,CASSIQGDGDTEAFF,TGTGCCAGTAGTATACAGGGGGATGGCGACACTGAAGCTTTCTTT
TRBJ2-3,-,-,TRBV10-1,CASSAGRTDTDTQYF,TGCGCCAGCAGTGCTGGTCGGACAGACACAGATACGCAGTATTTT
TRBJ2-7,-,-,TRBV5-6,CASSLVLRSYEQYF,TGTGCCAGCAGCTTGGTCCTCAGAAGCTACGAGCAGTACTTC
TRBJ2-2,-,-,TRBV9,CASSLGTANTGELFF,TGTGCCAGCAGCCTGGGGACGGCTAACACCGGGGAGCTGTTTTTT
TRBJ2-3,-,-,TRBV7-2,CASSLEGGAYTQYF,TGTGCCAGCAGCTTAGAGGGCGGGGCTTATACGCAGTATTTT
TRBJ1-4,-,-,TRBV5-5,CASSLDRSTANEKLFF,TGTGCCAGCAGCTTGGATAGAAGTACAGCTAATGAAAAACTGTTTTTT
TRBJ2-7,-,-,TRBV7-8,CASSLEGLGLNYEQYF,TGTGCCAGCAGCTTAGAGGGACTGGGGCTAAACTACGAGCAGTACTTC
TRBJ2-1,-,TRBD2,TRBV7-9,CASVPRGDNEQFF,TGTGCCAGCGTACCTCGGGGGGACAATGAGCAGTTCTTC
TRBJ2-7,-,TRBD1,TRBV12-3/TRBV12-4,CASSGRDSYEQYF,TGTGCCAGCAGTGGTCGGGACAGCTACGAGCAGTACTTC
TRBJ1-5,once,-,TRBV7-9,CASSHSGTAGQPQHF,TGTGCCAGCAGCCACTCCGGGACGGCGGGCCAGCCCCAGCATTTT
TRBJ2-5,-,-,TRBV5-6,CASSLLTETQYF,TGTGCCAGCAGCTTGTTGACTGAGACCCAGTACTTC